This T cell receptor (beta chain) appears in the sequencing data of a study of tumor and adjacent non-tumor tissue in lung cancer. No cell sorting was done before RNA was extracted from the tissue. A modified ARM-PCR protocol with three rounds of nested PCR amplified TCRbeta. TCRdb re-called the multiplex PCR reads through MiXCR, storing one row per CDR3 protein. The repertoire holds 77,000 or so distinct CDR3 sequences, with over 75% as singletons. In this sample, this clonotype turned up many times. Antigen: not known. Study-wide points: Tumor TCR diversity, when higher, was linked to shorter survival. Top 100 clones took a larger repertoire share in normal lung.

The germline CDR1 and CDR2 sequences are ENHRY and SYGVKD. V was trimmed by 8 bases and J by 1 base, leaving 16 bases between them. There are 15 residues in the CDR3. The V call is TRBV10-3, the J call TRBJ2-3; D might be TRBD1 (6 bases). The source is a woman aged 45 to 65 with non-small cell lung cancer. The specimen was lung tumor tissue. This CDR3 reads CAIGGRGSGTDTQYF. CDR3 sequence (DNA): TGTGCCATCGGGGGCCGGGGAAGTGGCACAGATACGCAGTATTTT.